This section outlines one TCR beta chain sequence together with its context. Its antigen has not been determined. No base qualities exist here, and no much larger clone lies one base off it. In total, 600 or so healthy bone marrow donors made up the cohort. All cohort members were sampled while nominally healthy, although unrecorded immune exposures were likely present. The donor was CMV seropositive and was included in the group of around 300 seropositive cohort members. A peripheral blood sample was provided by each donor, and peripheral blood mononuclear cells were used for TCR beta sequencing. The Qiagen DNeasy Blood Extraction Kit was used to extract genomic DNA from the blood cell samples. These data originate in a study of cytomegalovirus exposure and HLA in healthy donors (dated by TCRdb to the late 2010s). General notes on the study: In an earlier analysis of 587 of the donors, approximately 300 Gb of sequence data and some 100 million unique TCR beta sequences from 180 million or so T cells were reported. Every repertoire in the discovery cohort had been generated on one and the same sequencing platform. The later analysis used no new phenotypic data to find candidate immune exposures, relying instead on TCR beta sequences and their occurrence across donors. The genetic ancestry cluster associated with self-reported Caucasian donors included over 65% of the approximately 430 genotyped donors. The study profiled the T cell repertoires of under 850 subjects by immunosequencing and related them to cytomegalovirus serostatus. Because of strong linkage in the cohort, a few DR-DQ haplotypes were treated as single units for association and clustering. An earlier analysis of approximately 580 of the donors used high-throughput TCR beta sequencing to judge whether each TCR beta V gene segment behaved as functional or pseudogenic. Donor age, sex, ethnicity and CMV serostatus were compiled alongside the repertoire data. To predict cytomegalovirus infection status, the study combined high-throughput TCR immunosequencing, statistical association of individual TCRs with disease status, and machine learning. The aim of the study was to test whether cataloging public T cell receptors could identify signatures of past pathogen exposure. To study patterns of TCR occurrence, a later analysis re-analyzed previously published TCR beta repertoires from several hundred donors and added high-resolution HLA genotyping. Typing coverage differed by locus: A, B, C, DRB1 and DQB1 were typed in roughly 629-640 donors, DQA1 in 522, DPA1 in some 570, and DPB1 in roughly 450. Among around 400 genotyped donors of the cohort, an average of around 240,000 unique TCR beta nucleotide sequences was sequenced per donor, of which 15% to 20% were non-productive. In addition to the first cohort of around 670 subjects, a separate validation cohort of approximately 130 different subjects was used. Class I and class II HLA loci were covered by the typing at four-digit resolution. Roughly 300 gigabases of sequencing data and tens of millions of unique TCR sequences made up an early release that covered 640 HLA-typed donors. A later genetic analysis took genome-wide SNP genotypes for about three fifths of the roughly 670 donors and used that subset as a discovery cohort. The investigation overall reported the following: The 87-base-pair reads could not distinguish some IMGT-functional V segments, including TRBV6-2 and TRBV6-3, so those segments were excluded. Because counts were too low, about 15 rarely observed V segments, including chromosome 9 orphons, were left out of the earlier analysis of 500 to 650 of the donors. A group of highly shared sequence variants was considered likely to be a technical artifact of the sequencing pipeline. Compared with the 666-donor mean, donors in an Asian-associated ancestry cluster had fewer N-insertions in productive TCRs, according to a later genetic analysis. According to a later analysis, TCR association rates differed among HLA loci, with DRB1 alleles showing the most associated TCRs and HLA-C alleles showing the fewest. In a later analysis, HLA-associated TCR beta chains showed more clonal expansion and lower generation probabilities than non-associated chains that were equally common. In a later analysis, most CMV-associated TCR beta chains were found to appear HLA-restricted, with HLA associations seemingly driven largely by CMV exposure. CMV serostatus was the only immune exposure information available for the cohort. The classifier was reported to diagnose cytomegalovirus status with high specificity and sensitivity in both the original and validation cohorts. Correlated functional status among segregating V segments might be attributable to linkage disequilibrium, but an unknown experimental factor could not be ruled out. Presence/absence analyses assumed roughly uniform sequencing depth across donors, an assumption that may not hold. V-gene and J-gene trimming of TCR beta chains was associated with a missense DCLRE1C variant in a later genetic analysis, and the association was replicated in an independent cohort. Assigning TCR associations to individual alleles was difficult when HLA alleles, especially DR and DQ, strongly co-occurred. The authors suggested that the approach could potentially be extended to other disease states and immunological phenotypes. A further reported finding was that TCR beta sequences accurately predicted the HLA-A and HLA-B alleles for most subjects in the first cohort. The study gave a list of 150 to 200 TCR beta chains associated with cytomegalovirus. HLA typing was unavailable for some donors at each locus, so association tests used only the typed subset. While some public TCRs were present in many individuals, most TCR sequences turned up only very rarely across donors. Only TCR beta chains were sequenced in this cohort, and the absence of alpha or paired-chain data limited detectable features. A later analysis associated some 17,000 TCR beta sequences with specific HLA alleles at a false discovery rate of 0.05. According to a later analysis, parvovirus B19, influenza, CMV and Epstein-Barr virus appeared linked to several top co-occurrence clusters. An earlier analysis of around 540 of the donors showed that most TCR beta V segments appeared in productive rearrangements either about 87% or about 30% of the time, which broadly matched IMGT annotations. Three of the identified cytomegalovirus-associated TCR beta chains were confirmed in vitro to be specific for cytomegalovirus antigens.

Receptors were amplified or captured by the immunoSEQ multiplex PCR assay. For the multiplex PCR, a mixture combining 60 forward primers for TCR Vbeta segments and 13 reverse primers for TCR Jbeta segments was used. The CDR3 region of rearranged TCR beta genes was amplified from genomic DNA by a multiplex PCR assay. On the Illumina HiSeq System, the amplified TCR beta libraries were sequenced as 87-base-pair reads. As for the original processing: In a later analysis, tens of millions of unique TCR beta chains were counted across the roughly 700 repertoires, and roughly 9.9 million of these chains were shared by at least two donors. Raw reads were error-corrected and collapsed into unique sequences with a nearest-neighbor algorithm that merged closely related sequences to remove PCR and sequencing errors. V, D and J gene segments were assigned by aligning CDR3 sequences to IMGT reference sequences. For a sequence to be retained, a match of at least six nucleotides to both a V gene segment and a J gene segment was required. Rearrangements were called productive when the CDR3 lacked stop codons and stayed in frame with V and J; all others were non-productive. Following IMGT convention, CDR3 was defined as the stretch from the second conserved V-encoded cysteine up to the conserved J-encoded phenylalanine. Sequences without an unambiguous match to a single V gene segment were excluded from the earlier analysis of about 630 of the donors. An earlier analysis of over 450 of the donors classified V segments as functional when productive rearrangements were above 56.7% and as segregating when the standard deviation between donors was above 5%. A statistical classification framework was built for diagnosing cytomegalovirus status from the catalog of TCR beta chain sequences. In a later analysis, TCR nucleotide sequences were compared against IMGT/GENE-DB human TR gene sequences so that V and J genes could be assigned. Using the TCRdist pipeline, a later analysis assigned CDR3 sequences along with most-parsimonious VDJ recombination scenarios. In a later analysis, each TCR beta chain was defined by its CDR3 amino acid sequence together with its V-gene family, and reads lacking a unique V-gene family were excluded. In a later analysis, a few hundred highly shared, low-generation-probability nucleotide sequences were removed to address suspected cross-contamination and a sequencing artifact. For each public chain, a later analysis derived a clonal expansion index from normalized ranks of inferred template counts within each repertoire. In a later analysis, generation probabilities were computed using a VDJ recombination model fitted to out-of-frame rearrangements, and the results were checked against IGoR. In a later analysis, TCR-TCR, TCR-HLA and TCR-CMV co-occurrence was scored with hypergeometric tests, and a repertoire-size bias correction was applied to TCR pairs. To estimate false discovery rates, a later analysis permuted the HLA or CMV assignments 20 times. A later analysis grouped co-occurring TCRs with DBSCAN, adding TCRdist sequence similarity when clustering within HLA-allele-positive subsets. For co-occurrence clustering, repertoires with fewer than 30,000 or more than 120,000 public chains were excluded, along with roughly five repertoires with anomalous nucleotide sharing. Here the immuneACCESS table is served through TCRdb, limited to in-frame sequences with V and J called. Missing clones are a known gap in these copies; in checked studies unresolved V genes cover under half, and the rest lacks a known reason. The V and J calls and clone size were taken over from that table, and D and trimming were inferred from the DNA. A total of under 200,000 clones appear in this sample, around 75% of them only once. Of the sample, about 5.7% falls within the top ten clones.

The germline ends are 9 bases apart after V is trimmed by 0 bases and J by 7 bases. The germline V gene specifies SNHLY as CDR1 and FYNNEI as CDR2. Including the terminal cysteine and phenylalanine, the CDR3 comprises 13 residues. This entry keeps only the CDR3 DNA: 39 bases, framed from base 1. Here the chain combines TRBV2 and TRBJ1-2; confidence is insufficient to name the D gene. The receptor's source is a man aged 35-49 years in good health and CMV-seropositive. The sequencing input was PBMCs. This receptor has the CDR3 CASSEAVFSGYTF. At the DNA level, the sequence is TGTGCCAGCAGTGAAGCCGTTTTCAGTGGCTACACCTTC.